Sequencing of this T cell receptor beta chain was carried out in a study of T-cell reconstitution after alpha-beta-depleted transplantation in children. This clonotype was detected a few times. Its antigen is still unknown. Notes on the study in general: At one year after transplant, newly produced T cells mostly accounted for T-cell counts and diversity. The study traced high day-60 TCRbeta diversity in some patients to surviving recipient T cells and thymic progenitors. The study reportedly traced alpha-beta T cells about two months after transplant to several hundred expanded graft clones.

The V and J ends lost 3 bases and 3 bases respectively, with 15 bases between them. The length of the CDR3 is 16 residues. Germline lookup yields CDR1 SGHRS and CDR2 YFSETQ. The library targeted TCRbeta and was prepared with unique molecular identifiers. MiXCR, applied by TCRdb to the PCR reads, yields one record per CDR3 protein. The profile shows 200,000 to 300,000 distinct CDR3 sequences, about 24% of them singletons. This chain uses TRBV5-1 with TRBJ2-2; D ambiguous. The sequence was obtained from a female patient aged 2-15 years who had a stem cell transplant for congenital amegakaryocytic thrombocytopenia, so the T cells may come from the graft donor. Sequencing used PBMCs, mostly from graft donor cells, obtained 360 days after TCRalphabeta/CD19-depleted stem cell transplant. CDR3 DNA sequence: TGCGCCAGCAGCTGGAGTCGTGGGATCGACACCGGGGAGCTGTTTTTT. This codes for CASSWSRGIDTGELFF.